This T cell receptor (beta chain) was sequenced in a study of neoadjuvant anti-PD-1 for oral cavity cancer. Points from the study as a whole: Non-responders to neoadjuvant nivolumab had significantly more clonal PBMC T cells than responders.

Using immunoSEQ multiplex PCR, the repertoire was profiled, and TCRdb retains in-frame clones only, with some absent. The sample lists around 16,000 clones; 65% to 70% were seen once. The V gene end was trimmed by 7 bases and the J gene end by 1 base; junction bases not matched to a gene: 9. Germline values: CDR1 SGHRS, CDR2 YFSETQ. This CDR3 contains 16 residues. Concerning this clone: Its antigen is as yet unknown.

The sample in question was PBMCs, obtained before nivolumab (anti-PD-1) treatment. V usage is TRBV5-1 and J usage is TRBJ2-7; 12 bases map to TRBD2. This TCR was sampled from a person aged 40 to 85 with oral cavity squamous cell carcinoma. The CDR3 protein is CASALAGGPNSYEQYF. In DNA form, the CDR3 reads TGCGCCAGCGCCCTAGCGGGAGGGCCTAATTCCTACGAGCAGTACTTC.